Only a few counts were recorded for the clone carrying this TCR beta chain. Its antigen is undetermined. As the sequencing template, cDNA was produced by extracting RNA and reverse transcribing it. Some clones are missing from TCRdb's copy, which holds only in-frame ones; the method was immunoSEQ multiplex PCR. The data contain 170,000 or so clones, approximately 65% of them singletons. This sample was included in a study of CD8+ T cells in alopecia areata. Study-level findings and limits: For lesional scalp, especially alopecia totalis/universalis, clonality was higher than in normal scalp.

Trimming removed 3 bases at V and 4 bases at J, with 15 bases between. This CDR3 has 14 amino acids. Germline values: CDR1 SQVTM, CDR2 ANQGSEA. Treatment given: oral pan-JAK inhibitor, 5-10 mg twice daily. The sequencing here drew on CD4+ T cells sorted from blood, taken at week 4, from a patient treated with tofacitinib. The TCR comes from a human donor with alopecia areata. This chain connects TRBV29-1 to TRBJ2-5; tentative D call: TRBD2 (7 bases). The CDR3 spells CSVDLGGAAETQYF. As DNA, the CDR3 is TGCAGCGTTGACTTGGGGGGGGCCGCAGAGACCCAGTACTTC.